This paragraph covers one TCR beta chain sequence. Its antigen is as yet unknown. Clones were read by immunoSEQ multiplex PCR, and TCRdb kept only the in-frame ones, dropping some. This table has about 85,000 clones, roughly 90% appearing once. This CDR3 has 11 residues. Trimming removed 8 bases from V and 5 bases from J, with 9 bases in between. The source of the sample is a study of T cell responses to AZD1222 COVID-19 vaccine. Regarding the study as a whole: Spike regions recognized by vaccine-associated CD4 TCRs spanned the protein, led by 160-218 and 743-854.

Sequenced material: peripheral blood, taken 28 days after the second AZD1222 dose. V usage is TRBV12-3 or TRBV12-4 and J usage is TRBJ2-5, with D possibly being TRBD2 (5 bases). This clonotype was obtained from an adult who received the AZD1222 COVID-19 vaccine. DNA for the CDR3: TGTGCCAGCGGGAGTTGGGAGACCCAGTACTTC. Residues: CASGSWETQYF.